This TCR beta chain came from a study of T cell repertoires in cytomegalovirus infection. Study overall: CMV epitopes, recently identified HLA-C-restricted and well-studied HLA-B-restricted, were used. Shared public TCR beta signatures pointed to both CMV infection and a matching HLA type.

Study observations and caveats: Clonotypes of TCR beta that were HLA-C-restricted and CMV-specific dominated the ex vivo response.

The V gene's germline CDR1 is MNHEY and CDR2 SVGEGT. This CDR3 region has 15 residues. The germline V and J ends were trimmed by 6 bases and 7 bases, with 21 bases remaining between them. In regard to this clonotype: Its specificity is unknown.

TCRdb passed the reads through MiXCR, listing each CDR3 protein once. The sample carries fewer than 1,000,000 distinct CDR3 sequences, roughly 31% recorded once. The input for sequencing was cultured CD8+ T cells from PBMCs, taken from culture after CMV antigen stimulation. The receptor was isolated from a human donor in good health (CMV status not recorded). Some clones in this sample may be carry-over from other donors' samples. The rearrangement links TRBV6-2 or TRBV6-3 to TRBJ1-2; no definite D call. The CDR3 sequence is CASSPWQSESGGYTF. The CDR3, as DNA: TGTGCCAGCAGCCCCTGGCAGTCAGAGAGCGGTGGCTACACCTTC.